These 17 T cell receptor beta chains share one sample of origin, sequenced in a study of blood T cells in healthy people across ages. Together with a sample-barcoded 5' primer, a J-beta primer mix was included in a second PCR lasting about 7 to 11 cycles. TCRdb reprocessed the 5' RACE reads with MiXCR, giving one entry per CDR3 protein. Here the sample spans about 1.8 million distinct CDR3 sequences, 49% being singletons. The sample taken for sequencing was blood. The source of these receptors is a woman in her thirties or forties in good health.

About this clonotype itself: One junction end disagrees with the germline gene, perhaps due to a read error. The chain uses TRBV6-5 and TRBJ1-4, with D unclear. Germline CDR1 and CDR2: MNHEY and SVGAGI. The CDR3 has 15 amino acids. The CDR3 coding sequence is TGTGCCAGCAGTCCTGTAGGAGCAACTAATGAAAACCTGTTTTTT. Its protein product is CASSPVGATNENLFF.

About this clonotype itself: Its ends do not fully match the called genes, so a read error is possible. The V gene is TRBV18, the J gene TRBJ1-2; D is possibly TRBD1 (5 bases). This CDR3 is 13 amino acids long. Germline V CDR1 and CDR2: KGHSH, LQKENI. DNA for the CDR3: TGTGCCAGCGCACCAGGGCGTAACTATGGCTACACCTTC. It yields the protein CASAPGRNYGYTF.

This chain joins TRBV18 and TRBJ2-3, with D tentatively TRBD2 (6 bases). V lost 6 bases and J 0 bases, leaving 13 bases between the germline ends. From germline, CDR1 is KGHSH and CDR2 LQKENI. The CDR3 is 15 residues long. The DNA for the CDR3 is TGTGCCAGCTCCTACAGCGGGTTTAGCACAGATACGCAGTATTTT. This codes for CASSYSGFSTDTQYF.

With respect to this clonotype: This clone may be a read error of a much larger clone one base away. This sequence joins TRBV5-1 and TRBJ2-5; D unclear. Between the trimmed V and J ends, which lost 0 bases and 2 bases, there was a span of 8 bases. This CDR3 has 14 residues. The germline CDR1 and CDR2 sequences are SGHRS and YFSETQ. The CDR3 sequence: CASSLDVAQETQYF. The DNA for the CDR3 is TGCGCCAGCAGCTTGGATGTCGCTCAAGAGACCCAGTACTTC.

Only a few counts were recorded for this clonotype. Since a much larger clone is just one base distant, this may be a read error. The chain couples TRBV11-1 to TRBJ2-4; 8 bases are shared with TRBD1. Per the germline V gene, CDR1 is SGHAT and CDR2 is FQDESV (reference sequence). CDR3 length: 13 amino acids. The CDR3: CACSSGSGGVQYF. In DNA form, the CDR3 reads TGTGCCTGCAGCTCAGGATCAGGGGGCGTCCAGTACTTC.

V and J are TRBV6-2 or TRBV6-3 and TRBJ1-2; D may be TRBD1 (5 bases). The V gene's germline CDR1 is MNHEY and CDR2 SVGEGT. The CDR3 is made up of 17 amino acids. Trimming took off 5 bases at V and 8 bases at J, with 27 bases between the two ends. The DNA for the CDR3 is TGTGCCAGCAGTCATCAGGGAACCGTGGGGCCAAACCGAGGCTACACCTTC. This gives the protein CASSHQGTVGPNRGYTF.

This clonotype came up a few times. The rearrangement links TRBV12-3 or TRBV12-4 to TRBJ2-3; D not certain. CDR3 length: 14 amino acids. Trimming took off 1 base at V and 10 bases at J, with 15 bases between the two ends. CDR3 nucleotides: TGTGCCAGCAGTTTAGACCCGCGAGGATATGCGCAGTATTTT. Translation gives CASSLDPRGYAQYF.

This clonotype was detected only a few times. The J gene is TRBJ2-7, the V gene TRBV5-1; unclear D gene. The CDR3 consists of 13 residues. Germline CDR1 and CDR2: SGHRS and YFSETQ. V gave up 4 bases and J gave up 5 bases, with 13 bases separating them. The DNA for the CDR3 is TGCGCCAGCAGCGGGGTTATGATCAACGAGCAGTACTTC. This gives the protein CASSGVMINEQYF.

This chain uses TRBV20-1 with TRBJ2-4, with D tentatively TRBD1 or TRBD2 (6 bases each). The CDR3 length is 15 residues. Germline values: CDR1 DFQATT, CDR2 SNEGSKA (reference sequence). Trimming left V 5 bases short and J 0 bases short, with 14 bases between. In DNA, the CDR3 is TGCAGTGCTTACACAGGGACTCTAGCCAAAAACATTCAGTACTTC. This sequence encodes CSAYTGTLAKNIQYF.

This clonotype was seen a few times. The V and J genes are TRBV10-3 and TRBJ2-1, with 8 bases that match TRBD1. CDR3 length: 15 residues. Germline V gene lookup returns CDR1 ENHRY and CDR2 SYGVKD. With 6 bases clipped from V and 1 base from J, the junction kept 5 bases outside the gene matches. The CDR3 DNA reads TGTGCCATCAGCAACAGGGGGGAATCCTACAATGAGCAGTTCTTC. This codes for CAISNRGESYNEQFF.

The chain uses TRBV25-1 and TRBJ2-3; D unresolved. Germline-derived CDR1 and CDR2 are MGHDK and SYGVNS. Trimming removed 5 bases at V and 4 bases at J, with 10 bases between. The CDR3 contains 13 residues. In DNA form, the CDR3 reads TGTGCCAGCAGTTATTCGGAACCAGATACGCAGTATTTT. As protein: CASSYSEPDTQYF.

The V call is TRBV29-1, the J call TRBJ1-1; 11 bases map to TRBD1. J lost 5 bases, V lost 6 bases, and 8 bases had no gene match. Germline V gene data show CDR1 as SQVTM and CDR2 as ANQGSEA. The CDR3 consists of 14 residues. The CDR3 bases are TGCAGCGTCCTCATCGGGACAGGGGGAACTGAAGCTTTCTTT. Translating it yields CSVLIGTGGTEAFF.

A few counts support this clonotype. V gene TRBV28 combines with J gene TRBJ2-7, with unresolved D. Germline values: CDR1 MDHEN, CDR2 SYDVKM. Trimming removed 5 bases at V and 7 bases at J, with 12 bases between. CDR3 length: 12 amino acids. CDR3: CASSTRPLEQYF. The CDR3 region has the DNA TGTGCCAGCAGTACCCGACCCTTAGAGCAGTACTTC.

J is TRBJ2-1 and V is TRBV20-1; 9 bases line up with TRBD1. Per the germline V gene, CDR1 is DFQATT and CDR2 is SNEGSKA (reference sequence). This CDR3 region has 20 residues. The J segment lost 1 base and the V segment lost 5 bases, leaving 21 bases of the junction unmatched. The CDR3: CSAQLKRQGVEVRSYNEQFF. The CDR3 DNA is TGCAGTGCTCAATTAAAACGACAGGGGGTGGAGGTGAGGTCCTACAATGAGCAGTTCTTC.

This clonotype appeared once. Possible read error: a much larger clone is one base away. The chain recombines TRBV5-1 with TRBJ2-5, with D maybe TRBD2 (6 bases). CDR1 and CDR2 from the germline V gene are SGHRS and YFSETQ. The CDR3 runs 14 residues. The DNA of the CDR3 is TGCGCCGGCAGCCTGGAAGGAGGGGATCAGACCCAGTACTTC. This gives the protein CAGSLEGGDQTQYF.

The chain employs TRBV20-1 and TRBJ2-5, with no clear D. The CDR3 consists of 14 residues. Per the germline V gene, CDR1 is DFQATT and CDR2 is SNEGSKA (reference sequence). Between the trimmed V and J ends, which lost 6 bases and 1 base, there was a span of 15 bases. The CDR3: CSAQERVSQETQYF. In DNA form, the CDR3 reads TGCAGTGCGCAGGAGAGAGTCAGCCAAGAGACCCAGTACTTC.

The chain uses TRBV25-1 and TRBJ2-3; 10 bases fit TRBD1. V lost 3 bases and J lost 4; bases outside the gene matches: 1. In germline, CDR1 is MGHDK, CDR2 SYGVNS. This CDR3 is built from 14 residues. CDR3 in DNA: TGTGCCAGCAGTGAGGGGACAGGGGCAGATACGCAGTATTTT. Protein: CASSEGTGADTQYF.